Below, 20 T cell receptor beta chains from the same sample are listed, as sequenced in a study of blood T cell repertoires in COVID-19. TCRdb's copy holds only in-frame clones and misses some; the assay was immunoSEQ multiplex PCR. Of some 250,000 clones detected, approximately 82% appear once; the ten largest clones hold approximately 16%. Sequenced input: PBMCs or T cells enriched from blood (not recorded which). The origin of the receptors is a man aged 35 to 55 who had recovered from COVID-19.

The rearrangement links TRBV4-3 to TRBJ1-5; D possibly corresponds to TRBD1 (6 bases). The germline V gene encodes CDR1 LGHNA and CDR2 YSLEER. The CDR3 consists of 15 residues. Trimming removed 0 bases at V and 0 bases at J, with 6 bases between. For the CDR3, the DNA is TGCGCCAGCAGCCAAGAACAGGGTAGCAATCAGCCCCAGCATTTT. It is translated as CASSQEQGSNQPQHF.

This CDR3 reads CASSLFDRDGSPLHF. CDR3 nucleotide sequence: TGTGCCAGCAGCCTCTTCGACAGGGATGGTTCACCCCTCCACTTT. The rearrangement uses TRBV5-4 and TRBJ1-6, with 7 bases identical to TRBD1. This CDR3 is 15 amino acids long. With 4 bases clipped from V and 9 bases from J, the junction kept 10 bases outside the gene matches. CDR1 and CDR2 (germline): SGHNT, YYREEE (reference sequence).

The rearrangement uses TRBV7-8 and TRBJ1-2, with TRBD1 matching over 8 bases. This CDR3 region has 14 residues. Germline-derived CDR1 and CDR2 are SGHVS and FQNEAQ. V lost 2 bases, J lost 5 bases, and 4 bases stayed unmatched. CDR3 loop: CASSLSRGLYGYTF. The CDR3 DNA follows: TGTGCCAGCAGCTTAAGCAGGGGGCTGTATGGCTACACCTTC.

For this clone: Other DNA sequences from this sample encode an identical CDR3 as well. In nucleotides, the CDR3 is TGTGCCAGCAGTACCGGTAACTATGGCTACACCTTC. Translated, it gives CASSTGNYGYTF. This sequence joins TRBV6-5 and TRBJ1-2; D ambiguous. Trimming took 5 bases from V and 1 from J, leaving 5 bases between them. Germline V gene data show CDR1 as MNHEY and CDR2 as SVGAGI. The CDR3 spans 12 residues.

CDR3 DNA sequence: TGCGCCAGCAGCCAAGGTGGCAGGGGAACCTACAATGAGCAGTTCTTC. Translating it yields CASSQGGRGTYNEQFF. This chain links TRBV4-1 with TRBJ2-1; D may be TRBD1 (6 bases). CDR1 is MGHRA and CDR2 is YSYEKL in the germline V gene. V gave up 1 base and J gave up 2 bases, with 12 bases separating them. The CDR3 covers 16 residues.

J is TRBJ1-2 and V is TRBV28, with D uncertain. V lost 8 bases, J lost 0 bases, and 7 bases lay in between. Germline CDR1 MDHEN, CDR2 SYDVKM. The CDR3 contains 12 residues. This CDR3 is CASQKSNYGYTF. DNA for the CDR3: TGTGCCAGCCAGAAATCTAACTATGGCTACACCTTC.

CDR3 protein: CASSSTHGQTGELFF. The DNA of the CDR3 is TGTGCCAGCAGTTCCACCCACGGACAGACCGGGGAGCTGTTTTTT. The gene calls are TRBV6-5 and TRBJ2-2, with D perhaps TRBD1 (6 bases). The CDR3 loop spans 15 amino acids. Germline V lookup: CDR1 MNHEY, CDR2 SVGAGI. V lost 4 bases and J lost 5, with 14 bases in between.

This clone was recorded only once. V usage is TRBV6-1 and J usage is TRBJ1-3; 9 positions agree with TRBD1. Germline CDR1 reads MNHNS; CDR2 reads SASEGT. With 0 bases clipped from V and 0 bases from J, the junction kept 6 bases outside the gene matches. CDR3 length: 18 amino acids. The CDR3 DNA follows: TGTGCCAGCAGTGAAGCGCTTCTGACAGGGGGCTCTGGAAACACCATATATTTT. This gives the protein CASSEALLTGGSGNTIYF.

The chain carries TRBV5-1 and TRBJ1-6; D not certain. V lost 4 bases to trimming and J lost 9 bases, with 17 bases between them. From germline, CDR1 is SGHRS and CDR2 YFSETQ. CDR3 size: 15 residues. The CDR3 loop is CASSRTGVDRSPLHF. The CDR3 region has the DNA TGCGCCAGCAGCCGGACTGGGGTGGATCGTTCACCCCTCCACTTT.

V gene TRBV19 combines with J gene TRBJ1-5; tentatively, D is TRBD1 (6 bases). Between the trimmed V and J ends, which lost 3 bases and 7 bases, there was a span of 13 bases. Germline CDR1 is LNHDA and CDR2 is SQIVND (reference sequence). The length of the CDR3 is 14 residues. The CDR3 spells CASSISSGEQPQHF. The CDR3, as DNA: TGTGCCAGTAGTATCAGCTCAGGGGAACAGCCCCAGCATTTT. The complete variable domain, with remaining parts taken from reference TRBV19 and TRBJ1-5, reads DGGITQSPKYLFRKEGQNVTLSCEQNLNHDAMYWYRQDPGQGLRLIYYSQIVNDFQKGDIAEGYSVSREKKESFPLTVTSAQKNPTAFYLCASSISSGEQPQHFGDGTRLSIL.

CDR3 region: CASSYPASGGTYNEQFF. CDR3 DNA: TGTGCCAGCAGTTATCCCGCCAGCGGGGGTACTTACAATGAGCAGTTCTTC. V gene TRBV7-9 combines with J gene TRBJ2-1, with 8 bases lining up with TRBD2. The CDR3 has 17 residues. Germline V CDR1 and CDR2: SEHNR, FQNEAQ (reference sequence). V shed 6 bases, J shed 4 bases, and the junction held 14 bases outside the gene matches.

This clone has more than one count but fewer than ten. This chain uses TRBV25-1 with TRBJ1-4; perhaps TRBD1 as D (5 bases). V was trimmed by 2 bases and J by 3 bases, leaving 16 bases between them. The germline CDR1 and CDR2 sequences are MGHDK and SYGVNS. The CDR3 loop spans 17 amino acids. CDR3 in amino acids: CASSEGAGWGANEKLFF. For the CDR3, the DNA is TGTGCCAGCAGTGAAGGGGCGGGGTGGGGAGCTAATGAAAAACTGTTTTTT.

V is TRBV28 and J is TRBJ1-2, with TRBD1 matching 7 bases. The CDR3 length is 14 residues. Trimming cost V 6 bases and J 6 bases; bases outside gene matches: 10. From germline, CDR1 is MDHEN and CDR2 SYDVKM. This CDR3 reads CASSLTGDFDGYTF. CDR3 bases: TGTGCCAGCAGCCTTACAGGGGACTTTGATGGCTACACCTTC.

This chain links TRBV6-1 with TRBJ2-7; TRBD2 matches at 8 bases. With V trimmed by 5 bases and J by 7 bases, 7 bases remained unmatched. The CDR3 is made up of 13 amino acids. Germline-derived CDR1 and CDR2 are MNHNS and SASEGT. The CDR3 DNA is TGTGCCAGCAGTCCCGGGGGGGGACAAGAGCAGTACTTC. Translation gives CASSPGGGQEQYF.

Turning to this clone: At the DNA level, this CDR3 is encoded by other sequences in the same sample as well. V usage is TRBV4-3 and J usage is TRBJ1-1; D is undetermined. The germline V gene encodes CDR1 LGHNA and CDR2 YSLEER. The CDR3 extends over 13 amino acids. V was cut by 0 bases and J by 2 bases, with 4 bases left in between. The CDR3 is CASSQDRNTEAFF. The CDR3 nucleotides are TGCGCCAGCAGCCAAGATCGTAACACTGAAGCTTTCTTT.

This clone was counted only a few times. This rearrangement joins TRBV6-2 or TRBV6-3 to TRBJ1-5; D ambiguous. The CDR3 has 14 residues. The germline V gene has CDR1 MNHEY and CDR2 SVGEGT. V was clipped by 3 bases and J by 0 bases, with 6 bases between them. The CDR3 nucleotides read TGTGCCAGCAGTTATTTGCGTAGCAATCAGCCCCAGCATTTT. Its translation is CASSYLRSNQPQHF.

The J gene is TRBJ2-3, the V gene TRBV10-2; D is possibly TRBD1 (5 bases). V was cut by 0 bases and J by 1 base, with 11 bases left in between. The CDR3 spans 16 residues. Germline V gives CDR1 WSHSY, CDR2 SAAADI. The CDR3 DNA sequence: TGCGCCAGCAGTGAGTCGCTGGGGCTCCGCACAGATACGCAGTATTTT. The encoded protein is CASSESLGLRTDTQYF.

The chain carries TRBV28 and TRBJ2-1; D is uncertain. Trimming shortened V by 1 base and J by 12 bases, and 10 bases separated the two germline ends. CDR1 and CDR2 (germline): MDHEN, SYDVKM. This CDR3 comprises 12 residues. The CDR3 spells CASSLSLPPQFF. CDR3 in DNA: TGTGCCAGCAGTTTATCCCTACCCCCGCAGTTCTTC.

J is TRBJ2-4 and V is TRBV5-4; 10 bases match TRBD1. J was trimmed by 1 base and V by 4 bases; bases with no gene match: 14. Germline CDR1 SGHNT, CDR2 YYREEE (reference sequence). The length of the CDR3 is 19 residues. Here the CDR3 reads CASSNKGQGRSSAKNIQYF. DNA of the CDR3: TGTGCCAGCAGCAACAAGGGACAGGGGCGGTCATCTGCCAAAAACATTCAGTACTTC.

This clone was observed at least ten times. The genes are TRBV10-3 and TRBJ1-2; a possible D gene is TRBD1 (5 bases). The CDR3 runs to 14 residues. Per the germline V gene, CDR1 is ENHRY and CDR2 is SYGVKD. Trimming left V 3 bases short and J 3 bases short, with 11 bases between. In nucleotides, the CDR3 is TGTGCCATCAGTGACTGGGGCGGCGACTATGGCTACACCTTC. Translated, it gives CAISDWGGDYGYTF.